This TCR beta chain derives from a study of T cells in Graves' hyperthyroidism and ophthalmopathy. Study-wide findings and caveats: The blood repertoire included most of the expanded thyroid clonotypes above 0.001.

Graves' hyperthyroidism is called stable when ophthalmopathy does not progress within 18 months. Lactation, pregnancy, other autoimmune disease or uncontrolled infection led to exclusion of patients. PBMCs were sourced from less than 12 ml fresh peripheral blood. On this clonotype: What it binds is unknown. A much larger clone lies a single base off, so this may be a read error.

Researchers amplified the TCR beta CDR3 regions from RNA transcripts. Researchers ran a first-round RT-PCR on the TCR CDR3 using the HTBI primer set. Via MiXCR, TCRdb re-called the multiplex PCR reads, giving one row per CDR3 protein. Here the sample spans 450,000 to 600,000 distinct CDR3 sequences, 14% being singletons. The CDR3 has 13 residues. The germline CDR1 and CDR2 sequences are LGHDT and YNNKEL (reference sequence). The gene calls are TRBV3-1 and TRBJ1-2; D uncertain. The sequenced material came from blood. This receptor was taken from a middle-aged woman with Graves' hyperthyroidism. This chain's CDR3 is CASSPDGVYGYAF. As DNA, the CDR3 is TGTGCCAGCAGTCCGGACGGAGTCTATGGCTACGCCTTC.